This T cell receptor (beta chain) was identified during a study of cytomegalovirus exposure and HLA in healthy donors. Points from the study as a whole: The likely origin of a cluster of highly shared sequence variants was a sequencing artifact. Some V segments could not be told apart, so they were left out, TRBV6-2 and TRBV6-3 among them. As confirmed in vitro, a few CMV-associated chains were specific for CMV antigens.

This clone was observed a handful of times. The antigen is undetermined. V was cut by 4 bases and J by 0 bases, with 10 bases left in between. The length of the CDR3 is 14 residues. CDR1 is SGHDT and CDR2 is YYEEEE in the germline V gene. Vbeta (60) and Jbeta (13) primers were used in the PCR. Clones were sequenced by immunoSEQ multiplex PCR, and TCRdb holds only the in-frame ones, with some missing. The sample lists around 160,000 clones; roughly three quarters were seen once. This sequence joins TRBV5-6 and TRBJ1-1; D may be TRBD1 (5 bases). The sequence derives from a male donor in good health and CMV-seropositive. Sequencing was performed on PBMCs. As DNA, the CDR3 is TGTGCCAGCAGCCGGGGACTCCTGAACACTGAAGCTTTCTTT. It specifies CASSRGLLNTEAFF. Full variable domain (remainder filled in from reference TRBV5-6 and TRBJ1-1): DAGVTQSPTHLIKTRGQQVTLRCSPKSGHDTVSWYQQALGQGPQFIFQYYEEEERQRGNFPDRFSGHQFPNYSSELNVNALLLGDSALYLCASSRGLLNTEAFFGQGTRLTVV.